The clone carrying this T cell receptor beta chain showed up just once. The antigen is not known. The sample comes from a study of vaccination effects on CD4 cells after COVID-19. About the research overall: Samples came 142 and 148 days after COVID-19 diagnosis, before vaccination.

After expansion with viral peptide pools in the ViraFEST assay, antigen-specific CD4+ T cells were sequenced. The culture ran for approximately 10 days, and then CD4+ T cells were isolated. The person had a PCR-confirmed SARS-CoV-2 infection during March to December 2020. In the cultures, half the medium was exchanged for IL-2 medium on days 3 and 7. Study-wide findings and caveats: Among infection- and vaccine-induced clones, marked clonal contraction occurred late after vaccination.

Here immunoSEQ multiplex PCR was the method, and the copy in TCRdb shows in-frame clones only, minus some. The table has 20,000 to 30,000 clones, around 66% seen once. V shed 4 bases and J shed 0 bases, with 15 bases lying between them. This CDR3 spans 16 amino acids. Germline V lookup: CDR1 LGHNA, CDR2 YNFKEQ. Sequencing used CD4+ T cells from PBMCs cultured with SARS-CoV-2 spike peptides, obtained before COVID-19 vaccination. The origin of this receptor is a human donor who had a prior SARS-CoV-2 infection. The chain has TRBV4-2 and TRBJ1-2; tentative D call: TRBD1 (5 bases). The CDR3: CASSLSRTGANYGYTF. The DNA of the CDR3 is TGTGCCAGCAGCCTTAGCCGCACAGGAGCTAACTATGGCTACACCTTC.